This TCR beta chain was captured by sequencing in a study of technical replicates of blood from a few donors. The CDR3 sequence is 16 residues long. J was trimmed by 8 bases and V by 5 bases; bases with no gene match: 10. Germline V lookup: CDR1 SGHTA, CDR2 FQGNSA. Generated by immunoSEQ multiplex PCR, the TCRdb table keeps only in-frame clones and is missing some. The sample includes around 60,000 clones, 80% to 95% seen only once; the top ten take about 4.4%. This sequence was found in a human donor in good health. Some clones in this sample may be carry-over from other donors' samples. The sequenced sample was PBMCs. This chain links TRBV7-2 with TRBJ2-1, with 12 positions matching TRBD2. CDR3 nucleotides: TGTGCCAGCAGCACACGTCGACTAGCGGGAGTGGATGAGCAGTTCTTC. Translating gives CASSTRRLAGVDEQFF.